What follows are 29 T cell receptor beta chains derived from one specimen sequenced in a study of blood T cell repertoires in COVID-19. Only in-frame clones appear in the TCRdb table, and some are missing; sequencing was by immunoSEQ multiplex PCR. Of around 300,000 clones in the sample, around 92% were seen once. The specimen was PBMCs or T cells enriched from blood (not recorded which). The receptors stem from a woman in her sixties who had recovered from COVID-19.

The CDR3 region has the DNA TGCGCCAGCAGGGGAGGAGGTCCCCATCAGCCCCAGCATTTT. It specifies CASRGGGPHQPQHF. The rearrangement joins TRBV10-2 to TRBJ1-5; no reliable D call. Germline lookup yields CDR1 WSHSY and CDR2 SAAADI. The CDR3 totals 14 residues. V was shortened by 6 bases and J by 5 bases, with 14 bases between the two germline ends.

The V and J genes are TRBV12-2 and TRBJ2-7; the table's D call of TRBD2 was not tested on the DNA. TRBV12-2 is flagged as a pseudogene. The CDR3 loop spans 16 amino acids. CDR3 region: CASRLSLAGGPYEQYF. The CDR3 region has the DNA TGTGCAAGTCGCTTGTCTCTTGCGGGGGGCCCCTACGAGCAGTACTTC.

The CDR3: CASSFWLNTEAFF. DNA of the CDR3: TGTGCCAGCAGCTTTTGGCTGAACACTGAAGCTTTCTTT. V and J are TRBV5-4 and TRBJ1-1; D unclear. This CDR3 is built from 13 residues. V was shortened by 2 bases and J by 0 bases, with 5 bases between the two germline ends. CDR1 is SGHNT and CDR2 is YYREEE in the germline V gene (reference sequence).

V is TRBV7-9 and J is TRBJ1-1; tentative D call: TRBD1 (5 bases). The CDR3 consists of 12 residues. V dropped 1 base and J dropped 8 bases, with 8 bases sitting between them. Germline V lookup: CDR1 SEHNR, CDR2 FQNEAQ (reference sequence). CDR3: CASSLGEGEAFF. The CDR3 bases are TGTGCCAGCAGCTTAGGGGAGGGGGAAGCTTTCTTT.

This clone is a singleton in its sample. Additional DNA sequences in this sample encode the identical CDR3. The chain recombines TRBV18 with TRBJ1-1, with a tentative D call TRBD1 (6 bases). The CDR3 is 12 amino acids. CDR1 is KGHSH, CDR2 LQKENI, per germline. V lost 3 bases and J 7 bases, leaving 9 bases between the germline ends. CDR3 protein: CASSPLQGEAFF. As DNA, the CDR3 is TGTGCCAGCTCACCTCTACAGGGTGAAGCTTTCTTT.

This sequence joins TRBV5-5 and TRBJ1-5, with D possibly matching TRBD1 (5 bases). Germline V lookup: CDR1 SGHKS, CDR2 YYEKEE (reference sequence). Trimming pared 2 bases from V and 7 bases from J, leaving 19 bases between. The CDR3 totals 16 residues. Written as DNA, the CDR3 is TGTGCCAGCAGCTTATCCCTCGACAGTCGGGGGCAGCCCCAGCATTTT. Its translation is CASSLSLDSRGQPQHF.

The chain recombines TRBV28 with TRBJ1-2, with 11 bases fitting TRBD1. The CDR3 extends over 14 amino acids. J was trimmed by 3 bases and V by 10 bases; bases with no gene match: 7. CDR1 is MDHEN, CDR2 SYDVKM, per germline. This CDR3 is CATLRDRGYYGYTF. In nucleotides, the CDR3 is TGTGCCACCCTCCGGGACAGGGGGTACTATGGCTACACCTTC.

The rearrangement uses TRBV28 and TRBJ1-2; no firm D call. Germline V gene sequence: CDR1 MDHEN, CDR2 SYDVKM. V lost 2 bases and J 8 bases, leaving 12 bases between the germline ends. This CDR3 comprises 13 residues. Here the CDR3 reads CASSLGPWRGYTF. The CDR3 DNA reads TGTGCCAGCAGTTTAGGGCCCTGGCGCGGCTACACCTTC.

The J gene is TRBJ2-7, the V gene TRBV29-1; TRBD2 is a possible D gene (6 bases). Germline CDR1 SQVTM, CDR2 ANQGSEA. Deletions cut 6 bases from V and 4 bases from J, with 16 bases between. The CDR3 contains 13 residues. As DNA, the CDR3 is TGCAGCGTCGTTACCTCGACTAGGTACGAGCAGTACTTC. It yields the protein CSVVTSTRYEQYF.

Regarding this clone: Other DNA sequences of this sample code for an identical CDR3. This chain links TRBV4-1 with TRBJ1-6; 7 nucleotides align to TRBD1. Trimming removed 1 base from V and 8 bases from J; junction bases left unmatched: 5. Germline V lookup: CDR1 MGHRA, CDR2 YSYEKL. This CDR3 has 15 residues. CDR3 nucleotides: TGCGCCAGCAGCCAAGTCGACAGGGATGATTCACCCCTCCACTTT. The encoded protein is CASSQVDRDDSPLHF.

The rearrangement links TRBV24-1 to TRBJ2-3; the D is unclear. V was shortened by 9 bases and J by 2 bases, with 11 bases between the two germline ends. The CDR3 is 13 amino acids. Per the germline V gene, CDR1 is KGHDR and CDR2 is SFDVKD. The CDR3 nucleotides are TGTGCCACCGGCGGAGTGATCACAGATACGCAGTATTTT. Amino acid sequence: CATGGVITDTQYF.

J is TRBJ2-5 and V is TRBV2; 7 bases are a match to TRBD2. This CDR3 is built from 12 residues. V gave up 4 bases and J gave up 4 bases; unmatched junction bases: 0. From germline, CDR1 is SNHLY and CDR2 FYNNEI. The CDR3 spells CASSGEGETQYF. In DNA, the CDR3 is TGTGCCAGCAGTGGGGAGGGAGAGACCCAGTACTTC.

The rearrangement joins TRBV12-3 or TRBV12-4 to TRBJ1-5; TRBD1 matches 7 bases. Trimming took 5 bases from V and 8 from J; bases not matched to a gene: 3. The CDR3 totals 12 residues. The CDR3: CASSHGQEPQHF. In DNA form, the CDR3 reads TGTGCCAGCAGTCACGGACAGGAGCCCCAGCATTTT.

In this sample, this clone turned up once. The chain employs TRBV5-1 and TRBJ2-7, with 9 nucleotides matching TRBD2. CDR1 and CDR2 (germline): SGHRS, YFSETQ. Trimming took 2 bases from V and 2 from J; bases not matched to a gene: 2. There are 14 residues in the CDR3. The CDR3 reads CASSFGGRAYEQYF. CDR3 DNA sequence: TGCGCCAGCAGCTTTGGCGGGAGGGCCTACGAGCAGTACTTC.

The chain couples TRBV5-1 to TRBJ2-2, with TRBD2 matching over 11 bases. Germline assignment: CDR1 SGHRS and CDR2 YFSETQ. CDR3 length equals 17 residues. J lost 4 bases, V lost 3 bases, and 8 bases had no gene match. CDR3 loop: CASSSLAGGLGTGELFF. The CDR3 DNA is TGCGCCAGCAGCTCGCTAGCGGGGGGCTTAGGCACCGGGGAGCTGTTTTTT.

This clone was seen just once. V usage is TRBV5-1 and J usage is TRBJ1-2; 9 positions agree with TRBD1. The CDR3 totals 16 residues. The V gene's germline CDR1 is SGHRS and CDR2 YFSETQ. The V and J ends lost 5 bases and 1 base, in that order; junction bases with no gene match: 9. The CDR3 nucleotides read TGCGCCAGCAGTCCGGCTAGGACAGGGGTTAACTATGGCTACACCTTC. Its protein product is CASSPARTGVNYGYTF.

V usage is TRBV7-8 and J usage is TRBJ1-6; D is uncertain. The CDR3 extends over 14 amino acids. The germline V gene has CDR1 SGHVS and CDR2 FQNEAQ. V was pared by 1 base and J by 10 bases, with 11 bases between. The chain's CDR3 is CASSLVEGRSPLHF. Written as DNA, the CDR3 is TGTGCCAGCAGCTTAGTGGAGGGTAGGTCACCCCTCCACTTT.

This chain connects TRBV27 to TRBJ1-6; 8 bases match TRBD1. V lost 7 bases to trimming and J lost 10 bases; unmatched junction nucleotides: 12. The CDR3 has 15 amino acids. Germline V gene data show CDR1 as MNHEY and CDR2 as SMNVEV (reference sequence). CDR3 nucleotide sequence: TGTGCCAGCACCGATCCCGGACAGGGCTCCTCACCCCTCCACTTT. It encodes CASTDPGQGSSPLHF.

This sequence joins TRBV18 and TRBJ2-5; no definite D call. Germline V gene lookup returns CDR1 KGHSH and CDR2 LQKENI. Trimming cost V 3 bases and J 0 bases, with 5 bases left between them. This CDR3 is 13 amino acids long. CDR3 sequence reads: CASSPPNQETQYF. CDR3 in DNA: TGTGCCAGCTCACCGCCTAACCAAGAGACCCAGTACTTC.

This clone has only one observation. The J gene is TRBJ1-2, the V gene TRBV12-3 or TRBV12-4; D not resolved. CDR3 length equals 12 residues. Trimming removed 10 bases at V and 2 bases at J, with 11 bases between. The CDR3 DNA sequence: TGTGCCACCCCAGAAGAAAACTATGGCTACACCTTC. Its translation is CATPEENYGYTF.

The chain uses TRBV5-4 and TRBJ2-2; 11 bases are shared with TRBD2. The germline CDR1 and CDR2 sequences are SGHNT and YYREEE (reference sequence). With V trimmed by 4 bases and J by 1 base, 3 bases remained unmatched. The CDR3 runs 16 residues. The CDR3 nucleotides are TGTGCCAGCAGCATTGGGACTAGCGGGAACACCGGGGAGCTGTTTTTT. Protein: CASSIGTSGNTGELFF.

The chain links TRBV14 to TRBJ1-2; 7 positions agree with TRBD1. The germline gives CDR1 SGHDN, CDR2 FVKESK. The CDR3 runs 16 residues. V gave up 3 bases and J gave up 1 base; unmatched junction bases: 8. This chain's CDR3 is CASSHGQAGGNYGYTF. The CDR3 nucleotides read TGTGCCAGCAGCCACGGACAGGCTGGGGGTAACTATGGCTACACCTTC.

The rearrangement joins TRBV21-1 to TRBJ1-4. TRBV21-1 is listed as a pseudogene. There are 15 residues in the CDR3. The CDR3 here is CASSTPGAANEKLFF. CDR3 coding DNA: TGTGCCAGCAGCACCCCCGGAGCAGCTAATGAAAAACTGTTTTTT.

J is TRBJ2-7 and V is TRBV2; D is undetermined. V lost 8 bases and J 3 bases, leaving 8 bases between the germline ends. The CDR3 is made up of 11 amino acids. Looked up from germline, CDR1 is SNHLY and CDR2 is FYNNEI. Here the CDR3 reads CASAAYYEQYF. CDR3 in DNA: TGTGCCAGCGCGGCTTACTACGAGCAGTACTTC.

The chain has TRBV5-1 and TRBJ1-3; 7 bases are shared with TRBD1. Trimming at V came to 4 bases and at J to 0 bases, leaving 10 bases not matched to a gene. CDR1 and CDR2 (germline): SGHRS, YFSETQ. The CDR3 is 17 amino acids. CDR3: CASSHSWPGGSGNTIYF. The CDR3 nucleotides read TGCGCCAGCAGCCATTCTTGGCCAGGGGGCTCTGGAAACACCATATATTTT.

The V call is TRBV6-5, the J call TRBJ2-1; TRBD2 matches 11 bases. The length of the CDR3 is 13 residues. The trim removed 6 bases at V and 9 bases at J, leaving 4 bases unmatched. Germline CDR1 is MNHEY and CDR2 is SVGAGI. CDR3 amino acids: CASRLAGEGEQFF. The CDR3 bases are TGTGCCAGCAGACTAGCGGGAGAGGGTGAGCAGTTCTTC.

The chain uses TRBV4-1 and TRBJ1-3, with 8 nucleotides matching TRBD1. Germline-derived CDR1 and CDR2 are MGHRA and YSYEKL. With 0 bases clipped from V and 8 bases from J, the junction kept 12 bases outside the gene matches. The CDR3 has 17 amino acids. CDR3: CASSQEPGQGAVYTIYF. CDR3 nucleotide sequence: TGCGCCAGCAGCCAAGAACCTGGTCAGGGGGCTGTTTACACCATATATTTT.

This clone is a singleton in its sample. This chain joins TRBV5-1 and TRBJ1-1; 8 positions agree with TRBD1. CDR1 is SGHRS, CDR2 YFSETQ, per germline. The CDR3 contains 15 residues. The trim removed 4 bases at V and 4 bases at J, leaving 9 bases unmatched. The chain's CDR3 is CASSIRGPEITEAFF. CDR3 DNA: TGCGCCAGCAGCATCAGGGGGCCCGAGATCACTGAAGCTTTCTTT.

The rearrangement uses TRBV2 and TRBJ2-3, with TRBD2 identical over 12 bases. V was clipped by 6 bases and J by 6 bases; unmatched bases: 10. This CDR3 comprises 16 residues. The germline CDR1 and CDR2 sequences are SNHLY and FYNNEI. The CDR3: CASRGGLAGPWDTQYF. The CDR3 coding sequence is TGTGCCAGCAGGGGGGGACTAGCGGGCCCTTGGGATACGCAGTATTTT.